Below are 25 T cell receptor beta chains sequenced from a single sample in a study of cytomegalovirus exposure and HLA in healthy donors. This PCR relied on a set of 60 Vbeta primers and 13 Jbeta primers. The method was immunoSEQ multiplex PCR; TCRdb's version includes in-frame clones alone and lacks a portion of them. The data hold 150,000 to 200,000 clones, with less than 90% observed a single time. The sequenced material came from PBMCs. The receptor set was obtained from a man in his fifties or sixties in good health and CMV-seropositive.

The chain combines TRBV7-9 with TRBJ1-4; 10 bases line up with TRBD1. V shed 5 bases and J 8 bases; nucleotides not matched to a gene: 11. The germline CDR1 and CDR2 sequences are SEHNR and FQNEAQ (reference sequence). The CDR3 runs 16 residues. CDR3 DNA sequence: TGTGCCAGCAGCGGGGTAGTGGGACAGGGGAGAGAAAAACTGTTTTTT. As protein: CASSGVVGQGREKLFF.

The gene calls are TRBV5-1 and TRBJ2-1, with TRBD2 matching 8 bases. The CDR3 totals 17 residues. Germline CDR1 SGHRS, CDR2 YFSETQ. Losses at the gene ends were 4 bases for V and 0 bases for J; bases not matched to a gene: 9. CDR3 sequence (DNA): TGCGCCAGCAGCCCGGGGGGGGTGGGGGGCTCCTACAATGAGCAGTTCTTC. It is translated as CASSPGGVGGSYNEQFF.

The V gene is TRBV5-1, the J gene TRBJ2-1, with 11 bases aligning to TRBD2. From germline, CDR1 is SGHRS and CDR2 YFSETQ. Trimming at V came to 0 bases and at J to 6 bases, leaving 5 bases not matched to a gene. This CDR3 is built from 16 residues. The DNA for the CDR3 is TGCGCCAGCAGCTTGGCAATAGCGGGGGGGACCAATGAGCAGTTCTTC. Translation: CASSLAIAGGTNEQFF.

The chain employs TRBV6-1 and TRBJ2-2, with TRBD1 matching 9 bases. CDR3 length equals 13 residues. Germline assignment: CDR1 MNHNS and CDR2 SASEGT. The ends lost 8 bases at V and 7 bases at J; junction bases unmatched: 5. The CDR3 nucleotides read TGTGCCAGCGGACAGGGGAGTCGCGGGGAGCTGTTTTTT. It translates to CASGQGSRGELFF.

The chain has TRBV10-3 and TRBJ1-1; 7 nucleotides line up with TRBD1. V was pared by 10 bases and J by 1 base, with 6 bases of the junction left unmatched. CDR1 and CDR2 from the germline V gene are ENHRY and SYGVKD. The CDR3 covers 13 residues. The CDR3 reads CARRRGPNTEAFF. Written as DNA, the CDR3 is TGTGCCAGGCGGAGGGGGCCGAACACTGAAGCTTTCTTT.

The V call is TRBV2, the J call TRBJ2-7, with TRBD1 identical over 10 bases. The J segment lost 3 bases and the V segment lost 1 base, leaving 9 bases of the junction unmatched. Per the germline V gene, CDR1 is SNHLY and CDR2 is FYNNEI. CDR3 length: 17 amino acids. CDR3 sequence: CASSEDGRDRGFYEQYF. The CDR3 DNA sequence: TGTGCCAGCAGTGAAGACGGCCGGGACAGGGGTTTCTACGAGCAGTACTTC.

V and J are TRBV28 and TRBJ2-2, with a weak D call TRBD2 (6 bases). The germline CDR1 and CDR2 sequences are MDHEN and SYDVKM. V lost 0 bases to trimming and J lost 1 base, with 9 bases between them. This CDR3 contains 16 residues. Here the CDR3 DNA reads TGTGCCAGCAGTTTATGGGGGACTGAGAACACCGGGGAGCTGTTTTTT. Amino acid sequence: CASSLWGTENTGELFF.

This chain joins TRBV10-2 and TRBJ2-2; 11 nucleotides agree with TRBD2. V lost 0 bases to trimming and J lost 2 bases; unmatched junction nucleotides: 11. CDR3 size: 20 residues. Germline V gives CDR1 WSHSY, CDR2 SAAADI. The CDR3 region has the DNA TGCGCCAGCAGTGAGTCGCGGGCTAGCGGGAGGACCATAAACACCGGGGAGCTGTTTTTT. It codes for CASSESRASGRTINTGELFF.

The chain links TRBV6-5 to TRBJ1-1; 7 bases map to TRBD1. The CDR3 totals 11 residues. J gave up 9 bases and V 6 bases, and 4 bases lay outside the gene matches. Germline lookup yields CDR1 MNHEY and CDR2 SVGAGI. The CDR3 nucleotides read TGTGCCAGCAGGGAGGACAGGAAAGCTTTCTTT. This translates into CASREDRKAFF.

This clone occurred a few times. The chain links TRBV7-6 to TRBJ1-5; unclear D gene. Germline values: CDR1 SGHVS, CDR2 FNYEAQ. The V end was cut by 4 bases, the J end by 6 bases, with 10 bases between. The CDR3 is 13 residues long. The CDR3, as DNA: TGTGCCAGCAGCTCAGGATCGGCTCAGCCCCAGCATTTT. Residues: CASSSGSAQPQHF. The full variable domain, its missing parts supplied by reference TRBV7-6 and TRBJ1-5, is GAGVSQSPRYKVTKRGQDVALRCDPISGHVSLYWYRQALGQGPEFLTYFNYEAQQDKSGLPNDRFSAERPEGSISTLTIQRTEQRDSAMYRCASSSGSAQPQHFGDGTRLSIL.

This clone appeared once. The chain carries TRBV19 and TRBJ2-7; the D gene is possibly TRBD1 (6 bases). This CDR3 has 14 amino acids. The V gene's germline CDR1 is LNHDA and CDR2 SQIVND (reference sequence). The V and J ends lost 4 bases and 0 bases respectively, with 10 bases between them. This CDR3 reads CASSRQASSYEQYF. The CDR3 DNA reads TGTGCCAGTAGTAGACAGGCCTCCTCCTACGAGCAGTACTTC.

The genes are TRBV11-2 and TRBJ2-7, with D perhaps matching TRBD2 (6 bases). Germline assignment: CDR1 SGHAT and CDR2 FQNNGV. The CDR3 totals 15 residues. V was cut by 4 bases and J by 1 base, with 14 bases left in between. The CDR3, as DNA: TGTGCCAGCAGCTCCGGGACTTTCCCTTCCTACGAGCAGTACTTC. It translates to CASSSGTFPSYEQYF.

The V call is TRBV9, the J call TRBJ2-2, with TRBD2 as a possible D gene (5 bases). CDR1 and CDR2 from the germline V gene are SGDLS and YYNGEE. The CDR3 is made up of 13 amino acids. V dropped 3 bases and J dropped 5 bases, with 8 bases sitting between them. For the CDR3, the DNA is TGTGCCAGCAGCGCTATAGCGACCGGGGAGCTGTTTTTT. It yields the protein CASSAIATGELFF.

The genes are TRBV28 and TRBJ2-4; perhaps TRBD1 as D (6 bases). V dropped 6 bases and J dropped 5 bases, with 17 bases sitting between them. This CDR3 has 15 amino acids. The germline CDR1 and CDR2 sequences are MDHEN and SYDVKM. The DNA of the CDR3 is TGTGCCAGCAGCTTACAGGGATGGGGTCAAAACATTCAGTACTTC. Amino acids: CASSLQGWGQNIQYF.

The chain recombines TRBV5-4 with TRBJ1-6, with 8 bases identical to TRBD1. The CDR3 covers 18 residues. Germline V gene sequence: CDR1 SGHNT, CDR2 YYREEE (reference sequence). Trimming removed 4 bases from V and 7 bases from J; junction bases left unmatched: 16. CDR3 residues: CASSPAGTGDTINSPLHF. CDR3 DNA sequence: TGTGCCAGCAGCCCAGCCGGGACAGGAGATACTATAAATTCACCCCTCCACTTT.

The rearrangement links TRBV23-1 to TRBJ2-2, with D unclear. TRBV23-1 falls under the ORF class, with uncertain function. The CDR3 runs 14 residues. Trimming took off 2 bases at V and 4 bases at J, with 8 bases between the two ends. The CDR3: CASSQLTPTGELFF. CDR3 nucleotides: TGCGCCAGCAGTCAACTTACACCCACCGGGGAGCTGTTTTTT.

This clone is a singleton in its sample. V is TRBV6-5 and J is TRBJ2-7; D may be TRBD1 (6 bases). The CDR3 runs 12 residues. The V end was cut by 4 bases, the J end by 2 bases, with 6 bases between. Germline assignment: CDR1 MNHEY and CDR2 SVGAGI. CDR3 region: CASSSGAYEQYF. The CDR3 DNA is TGTGCCAGCAGTTCAGGGGCCTACGAGCAGTACTTC.

The gene calls are TRBV6-5 and TRBJ2-7, with a possible D match to TRBD1 (6 bases). CDR1 is MNHEY and CDR2 is SVGAGI in the germline V gene. The length of the CDR3 is 15 residues. The V end was cut by 0 bases, the J end by 0 bases, with 9 bases between. The CDR3 DNA reads as TGTGCCAGCAGTTACTCGGGACAATCCTCCTACGAGCAGTACTTC. Translating it yields CASSYSGQSSYEQYF.

The rearrangement joins TRBV21-1 to TRBJ1-6; no DNA check was done on the table's D call, TRBD1. TRBV21-1 is a pseudogene locus. This CDR3 has 13 amino acids. This CDR3 reads CASRHRRHSPLHF. As DNA, the CDR3 is TGTGCCAGCAGACACCGTCGACACTCACCCCTCCACTTT.

The V and J genes are TRBV5-1 and TRBJ2-2; the D is unclear. The CDR3 covers 13 residues. Germline V gene lookup returns CDR1 SGHRS and CDR2 YFSETQ. Between the trimmed V and J ends, which lost 2 bases and 3 bases, there was a span of 5 bases. This CDR3 is CASSFGDTGELFF. The CDR3 bases are TGCGCCAGCAGCTTCGGAGACACCGGGGAGCTGTTTTTT.

The rearrangement joins TRBV28 to TRBJ2-3, with D perhaps matching TRBD2 (7 bases). Germline CDR1 MDHEN, CDR2 SYDVKM. CDR3 length equals 14 residues. Trimming took 0 bases from V and 6 from J, leaving 10 bases between them. The chain's CDR3 is CASSLWGGADTQYF. For the CDR3, the DNA is TGTGCCAGCAGTTTATGGGGGGGGGCGGATACGCAGTATTTT.

This clone came up once. This chain connects TRBV6-5 to TRBJ2-3; 10 bases are shared with TRBD1. The CDR3 has 15 residues. Per germline, CDR1 MNHEY and CDR2 SVGAGI. V was pared by 5 bases and J by 2 bases, with 4 bases of the junction left unmatched. DNA for the CDR3: TGTGCCAGCAGTCGCGGGACAGGGGACACAGATACGCAGTATTTT. Translation gives CASSRGTGDTDTQYF.

The rearrangement joins TRBV7-6 to TRBJ2-7, with a possible D match to TRBD1 (5 bases). The CDR3 runs 18 residues. The V and J ends lost 4 bases and 0 bases respectively, with 22 bases between them. The germline V gene has CDR1 SGHVS and CDR2 FNYEAQ. Here the CDR3 DNA reads TGTGCCAGCAGCTCTTACGTGGGAAACAGGATTCGCTCCTACGAGCAGTACTTC. It translates to CASSSYVGNRIRSYEQYF.

V usage is TRBV29-1 and J usage is TRBJ2-2; 13 bases align to TRBD2. Germline trimming cut 5 bases from V and 5 bases from J; bases unmatched to any gene: 20. Per germline, CDR1 SQVTM and CDR2 ANQGSEA. The CDR3 runs 20 residues. CDR3 loop: CSVPGTSGTRGLGRTGELFF. The CDR3 DNA reads as TGCAGCGTTCCCGGGACTAGCGGGACCCGCGGTCTGGGGCGGACCGGGGAGCTGTTTTTT.

The CDR3 region has the DNA TGTGCCAGCAGTTTATTACTAGGAGATTACTTTCGCTTACCCTACGAGCAGTACTTC. Translated: CASSLLLGDYFRLPYEQYF. This rearrangement joins TRBV28 to TRBJ2-7, with D possibly being TRBD2 (5 bases). Trimming removed 1 base from V and 2 bases from J, with 24 bases in between. Germline V gene sequence: CDR1 MDHEN, CDR2 SYDVKM. The CDR3 sequence is 19 residues long.